This T cell receptor beta chain was captured in a study of T cell changes during pregnancy in multiple sclerosis. Measured with immunoSEQ multiplex PCR; TCRdb has only the in-frame clones, and not every one. The table records over 50,000 clones, around 90% of them present only once. The receptor's source is a female donor with multiple sclerosis, enrolled in a pregnancy study. Specimen: peripheral blood, collected in the first trimester of pregnancy.

The CDR3 here is CAISESTGFANTGELFF. CDR3 DNA: TGTGCCATCAGTGAGTCCACAGGGTTCGCGAACACCGGGGAGCTGTTTTTT. This rearrangement joins TRBV10-3 to TRBJ2-2, with D possibly TRBD1 on 6 matching bases. From germline, CDR1 is ENHRY and CDR2 SYGVKD. Trimming pared 0 bases from V and 0 bases from J, leaving 11 bases between. CDR3 length: 17 residues.